One sample yielded the 22 T cell receptor beta chains listed below, sequenced in a study of cytomegalovirus exposure and HLA in healthy donors. Method: immunoSEQ multiplex PCR; TCRdb's copy keeps in-frame clones and lacks some. This sample has 200,000 to 300,000 clones, with 75% to 90% found just once. The sample taken for sequencing was PBMCs. These receptors all stem from a woman under 40 in good health and CMV-seropositive.

The V gene is TRBV29-1, the J gene TRBJ2-1, with D possibly being TRBD1 (6 bases). V was cut by 5 bases and J by 0 bases, with 11 bases left in between. Looked up from germline, CDR1 is SQVTM and CDR2 is ANQGSEA. The CDR3 extends over 14 amino acids. The DNA of the CDR3 is TGCAGCGTTCCCGGACAGAGCTCCTACAATGAGCAGTTCTTC. Translation: CSVPGQSSYNEQFF.

This chain uses TRBV7-9 with TRBJ2-7, with TRBD1 identical over 9 bases. The ends lost 3 bases at V and 6 bases at J; junction bases unmatched: 0. Germline-derived CDR1 and CDR2 are SEHNR and FQNEAQ (reference sequence). This CDR3 is 12 amino acids long. The CDR3 is CASSLTGGEQYF. The CDR3 nucleotides are TGTGCCAGCAGCTTGACAGGGGGCGAGCAGTACTTC.

J is TRBJ1-1 and V is TRBV29-1; perhaps TRBD1 as D (5 bases). The CDR3 is 13 residues long. CDR1 SQVTM and CDR2 ANQGSEA come from the germline V gene. Trimming took 7 bases from V and 2 from J, leaving 14 bases between them. The CDR3 loop reads CSARGMGNTEAFF. The DNA of the CDR3 is TGCAGCGCAAGGGGAATGGGAAACACTGAAGCTTTCTTT.

The chain joins TRBV4-2 to TRBJ2-3; TRBD2 is a possible D gene (5 bases). CDR1 LGHNA and CDR2 YNFKEQ come from the germline V gene. The V end lost 1 base, the J end lost 4 bases, and 15 bases lay between the germline ends. The CDR3 has 16 residues. This CDR3 reads CASSQGSTNGADTQYF. CDR3 DNA: TGTGCCAGCAGCCAAGGTTCGACCAACGGGGCAGATACGCAGTATTTT.

This clone occurred a few times. The chain carries TRBV11-2 and TRBJ2-2; 10 nucleotides agree with TRBD2. Trimming cost V 3 bases and J 8 bases; bases outside gene matches: 6. Per the germline V gene, CDR1 is SGHAT and CDR2 is FQNNGV. This CDR3 has 15 residues. CDR3 amino acids: CASSFGLAGAGELFF. For the CDR3, the DNA is TGTGCCAGCAGCTTTGGCCTAGCGGGAGCTGGGGAGCTGTTTTTT.

The V gene is TRBV6-5, the J gene TRBJ2-1; tentatively, D is TRBD2 (5 bases). The germline gives CDR1 MNHEY, CDR2 SVGAGI. The V end lost 10 bases, the J end lost 7 bases, and 14 bases lay between the germline ends. The CDR3 extends over 12 amino acids. CDR3 region: CATGPPGNEQFF. The CDR3 DNA reads TGTGCCACCGGGCCCCCGGGGAATGAGCAGTTCTTC.

The chain links TRBV27 to TRBJ1-1; 10 nucleotides agree with TRBD1. V shed 5 bases and J 3 bases; nucleotides not matched to a gene: 9. The length of the CDR3 is 16 residues. Germline lookup yields CDR1 MNHEY and CDR2 SMNVEV (reference sequence). CDR3 bases: TGTGCCAGCAGTCTACGACGACAGGGGGCGCACACTGAAGCTTTCTTT. This codes for CASSLRRQGAHTEAFF.

The chain uses TRBV27 and TRBJ1-5, with TRBD1 matching 9 bases. The V gene end was trimmed by 5 bases and the J gene end by 8 bases; junction bases not matched to a gene: 10. CDR3 length equals 15 residues. From germline, CDR1 is MNHEY and CDR2 SMNVEV (reference sequence). CDR3 in DNA: TGTGCCAGCAGTCGGACAGGGGCGGCCCGGGAGCCCCAGCATTTT. Translation: CASSRTGAAREPQHF.

This chain links TRBV9 with TRBJ1-1; TRBD1 aligns across 7 bases. This CDR3 contains 14 residues. In germline, CDR1 is SGDLS, CDR2 YYNGEE. V was pared by 0 bases and J by 1 base, with 0 bases of the junction left unmatched. CDR3 sequence reads: CASSVGTGNTEAFF. CDR3 nucleotide sequence: TGTGCCAGCAGCGTAGGGACAGGGAACACTGAAGCTTTCTTT.

The gene calls are TRBV5-1 and TRBJ2-1, with D possibly TRBD2 on 6 matching bases. V dropped 3 bases and J dropped 8 bases, with 12 bases sitting between them. Germline lookup yields CDR1 SGHRS and CDR2 YFSETQ. This CDR3 contains 13 residues. Here the CDR3 reads CASSWRGDYEQFF. DNA for the CDR3: TGCGCCAGCAGCTGGAGGGGAGACTATGAGCAGTTCTTC.

V and J are TRBV5-4 and TRBJ1-2; D gene ambiguous. V shed 3 bases and J shed 2 bases, with 8 bases lying between them. Germline V gives CDR1 SGHNT, CDR2 YYREEE (reference sequence). This CDR3 region has 13 residues. The CDR3 loop is CASSSPRNYGYTF. The CDR3 coding sequence is TGTGCCAGCAGCTCCCCTAGGAACTATGGCTACACCTTC.

The chain recombines TRBV18 with TRBJ1-4; no firm D call. V lost 4 bases and J 6 bases, leaving 6 bases between the germline ends. CDR1 is KGHSH, CDR2 LQKENI, per germline. CDR3 length: 12 residues. CDR3 sequence (DNA): TGTGCCAGCTCACTTCCCGATGAAAAACTGTTTTTT. Translated: CASSLPDEKLFF.

The genes are TRBV6-1 and TRBJ2-1; TRBD1 might be the D (6 bases). Trimming took off 5 bases at V and 5 bases at J, with 13 bases between the two ends. Germline V gives CDR1 MNHNS, CDR2 SASEGT. The CDR3 runs 14 residues. The CDR3 sequence is CASSMGDMDNEQFF. As DNA, the CDR3 is TGTGCCAGCAGTATGGGGGACATGGACAATGAGCAGTTCTTC.

V usage is TRBV5-1 and J usage is TRBJ2-7; D possibly corresponds to TRBD1 (6 bases). CDR1 and CDR2 (germline): SGHRS, YFSETQ. V lost 0 bases and J lost 5, with 12 bases in between. The CDR3 is 14 residues long. The CDR3 nucleotides are TGCGCCAGCAGCTTGGGAGGTGGGGGCAACGAGCAGTACTTC. The encoded protein is CASSLGGGGNEQYF.

The chain couples TRBV9 to TRBJ2-3; D unclear. The CDR3 has 10 amino acids. The ends were cut back, 9 bases at V and 6 bases at J, with 8 bases in the middle. Germline CDR1 is SGDLS and CDR2 is YYNGEE. The CDR3 nucleotides are TGTGCCACCGCCGGGGATACGCAGTATTTT. It is translated as CATAGDTQYF. Full variable domain (remainder filled in from reference TRBV9 and TRBJ2-3): DSGVTQTPKHLITATGQRVTLRCSPRSGDLSVYWYQQSLDQGLQFLIQYYNGEERAKGNILERFSAQQFPDLHSELNLSSLELGDSALYFCATAGDTQYFGPGTRLTVL.

The rearrangement uses TRBV18 and TRBJ2-2; 11 nucleotides agree with TRBD2. J lost 3 bases, V lost 2 bases, and 2 bases had no gene match. Looked up from germline, CDR1 is KGHSH and CDR2 is LQKENI. The CDR3 is made up of 16 amino acids. CDR3 in amino acids: CASSPTSGSDTGELFF. The CDR3, as DNA: TGTGCCAGCTCACCAACTAGCGGGAGTGACACCGGGGAGCTGTTTTTT.

This rearrangement joins TRBV27 to TRBJ2-3; TRBD1 is a possible D gene (6 bases). This CDR3 comprises 17 residues. Deletions cut 5 bases from V and 5 bases from J, with 23 bases between. Germline V lookup: CDR1 MNHEY, CDR2 SMNVEV (reference sequence). The CDR3 bases are TGTGCCAGCAGTCTACAATCGCCCGACAGGTTCGTAGATACGCAGTATTTT. Its translation: CASSLQSPDRFVDTQYF.

The chain joins TRBV28 to TRBJ1-1; 7 bases are a match to TRBD1. Germline values: CDR1 MDHEN, CDR2 SYDVKM. The trim removed 8 bases at V and 4 bases at J, leaving 1 base unmatched. The CDR3 runs to 11 residues. This chain's CDR3 is CASHRGTEAFF. CDR3 sequence (DNA): TGTGCCAGCCACAGGGGCACTGAAGCTTTCTTT. The variable domain in full, with the rest retrieved from reference TRBV28 and TRBJ1-1, is DVKVTQSSRYLVKRTGEKVFLECVQDMDHENMFWYRQDPGLGLRLIYFSYDVKMKEKGDIPEGYSVSREKKERFSLILESASTNQTSMYLCASHRGTEAFFGQGTRLTVV.

This clone was counted a single time. The chain has TRBV7-2 and TRBJ2-1; the match to TRBD2 covers 7 bases. The CDR3 length is 12 residues. V trimming: 6 bases; J trimming: 11 bases; junction bases outside the gene matches: 7. Looked up from germline, CDR1 is SGHTA and CDR2 is FQGNSA. CDR3 nucleotides: TGTGCCAGCAGTCCTACTAGCGTCCAGCAGTTCTTC. It encodes CASSPTSVQQFF.

The chain employs TRBV18 and TRBJ2-5, with D possibly TRBD2 on 5 matching bases. Trimming cost V 6 bases and J 4 bases, with 6 bases left between them. The CDR3 length is 11 residues. From germline, CDR1 is KGHSH and CDR2 LQKENI. In DNA form, the CDR3 reads TGTGCCAGCTCGAGGGCAGAGACCCAGTACTTC. As protein: CASSRAETQYF. Looking up the rest from reference TRBV18 and TRBJ2-5 gives the full variable domain: NAGVMQNPRHLVRRRGQEARLRCSPMKGHSHVYWYRQLPEEGLKFMVYLQKENIIDESGMPKERFSAEFPKEGPSILRIQQVVRGDSAAYFCASSRAETQYFGPGTRLLVL.

The chain links TRBV4-1 to TRBJ2-2, with 11 bases identical to TRBD1. Germline V lookup: CDR1 MGHRA, CDR2 YSYEKL. The V gene end was trimmed by 3 bases and the J gene end by 11 bases; junction bases not matched to a gene: 8. The CDR3 spans 15 residues. The DNA of the CDR3 is TGCGCCAGCAGCCAGGGTCCGGGACAGGGGGGAGAGCTGTTTTTT. Translation: CASSQGPGQGGELFF.

V and J are TRBV11-3 and TRBJ2-2; 9 bases fit TRBD2. From germline, CDR1 is SGHNT and CDR2 YENEEA. This CDR3 has 16 residues. The trim removed 0 bases at V and 6 bases at J, leaving 5 bases unmatched. CDR3 amino acids: CASSLDSGSIAGELFF. The CDR3 nucleotides read TGTGCCAGCAGCTTAGATAGCGGGAGTATTGCCGGGGAGCTGTTTTTT.